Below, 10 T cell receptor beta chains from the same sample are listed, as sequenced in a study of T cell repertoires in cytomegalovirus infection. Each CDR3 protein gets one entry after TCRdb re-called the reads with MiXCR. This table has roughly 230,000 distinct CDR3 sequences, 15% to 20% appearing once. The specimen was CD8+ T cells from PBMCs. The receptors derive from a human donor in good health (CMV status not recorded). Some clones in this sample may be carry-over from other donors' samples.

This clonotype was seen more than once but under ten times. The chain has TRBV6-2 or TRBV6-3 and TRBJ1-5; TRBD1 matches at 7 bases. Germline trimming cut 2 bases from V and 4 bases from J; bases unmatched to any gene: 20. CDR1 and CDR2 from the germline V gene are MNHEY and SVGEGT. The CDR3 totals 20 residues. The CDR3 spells CASSYTPRDSLSSTNQPQHF. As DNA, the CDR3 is TGTGCCAGCAGTTACACACCGCGGGACAGTCTTAGTAGCACGAATCAGCCCCAGCATTTT.

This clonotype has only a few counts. The CDR3 sequence is CASSGQLNEQFF. DNA of the CDR3: TGTGCCAGCAGCGGCCAGTTAAATGAGCAGTTCTTC. V and J are TRBV7-6 and TRBJ2-1; D gene unclear. The germline V gene has CDR1 SGHVS and CDR2 FNYEAQ. Trimming removed 5 bases at V and 7 bases at J, with 9 bases between. The CDR3 runs to 12 residues.

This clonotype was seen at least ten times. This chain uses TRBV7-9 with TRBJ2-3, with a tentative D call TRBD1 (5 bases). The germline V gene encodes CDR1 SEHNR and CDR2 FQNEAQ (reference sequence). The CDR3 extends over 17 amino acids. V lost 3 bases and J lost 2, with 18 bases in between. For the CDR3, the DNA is TGTGCCAGCAGCTTCGCCCGTACAGGCAAACTCACAGATACGCAGTATTTT. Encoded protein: CASSFARTGKLTDTQYF.

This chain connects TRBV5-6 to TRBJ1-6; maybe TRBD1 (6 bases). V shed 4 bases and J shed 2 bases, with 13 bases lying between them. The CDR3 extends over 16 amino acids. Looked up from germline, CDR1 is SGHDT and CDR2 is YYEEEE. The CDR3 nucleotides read TGTGCCAGCAGCCCTGCAAGGGACACCTATAATTCACCCCTCCACTTT. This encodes CASSPARDTYNSPLHF.

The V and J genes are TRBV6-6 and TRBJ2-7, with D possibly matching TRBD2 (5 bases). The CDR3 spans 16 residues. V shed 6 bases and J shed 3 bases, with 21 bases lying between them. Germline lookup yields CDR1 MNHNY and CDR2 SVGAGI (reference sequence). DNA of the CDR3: TGTGCCAGCAGGGTTATTCCGGGGATAGATATCTACGAGCAGTACTTC. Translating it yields CASRVIPGIDIYEQYF.

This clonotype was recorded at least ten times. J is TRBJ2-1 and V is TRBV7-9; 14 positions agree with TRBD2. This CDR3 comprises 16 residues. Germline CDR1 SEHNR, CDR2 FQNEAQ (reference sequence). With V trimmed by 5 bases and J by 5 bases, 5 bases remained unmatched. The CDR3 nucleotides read TGTGCCAGCAGCACCCCGACTAGCGGGGGGGACAATGAGCAGTTCTTC. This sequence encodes CASSTPTSGGDNEQFF. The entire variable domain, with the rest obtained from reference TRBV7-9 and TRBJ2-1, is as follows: DTGVSQNPRHKITKRGQNVTFRCDPISEHNRLYWYRQTLGQGPEFLTYFQNEAQLEKSRLLSDRFSAERPKGSFSTLEIQRTEQGDSAMYLCASSTPTSGGDNEQFFGPGTRLTVL.

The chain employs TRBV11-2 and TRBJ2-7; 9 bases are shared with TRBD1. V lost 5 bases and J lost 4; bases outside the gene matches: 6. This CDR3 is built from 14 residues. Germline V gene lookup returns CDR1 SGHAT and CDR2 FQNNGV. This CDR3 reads CASSPRTGVYEQYF. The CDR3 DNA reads TGTGCCAGCAGCCCTAGGACAGGGGTTTACGAGCAGTACTTC.

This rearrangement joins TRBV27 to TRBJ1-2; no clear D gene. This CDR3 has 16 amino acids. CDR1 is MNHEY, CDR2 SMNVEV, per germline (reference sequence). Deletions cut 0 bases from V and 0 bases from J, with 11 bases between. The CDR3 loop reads CASSLSAGRTNYGYTF. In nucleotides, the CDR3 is TGTGCCAGCAGTTTATCGGCGGGGAGGACTAACTATGGCTACACCTTC.

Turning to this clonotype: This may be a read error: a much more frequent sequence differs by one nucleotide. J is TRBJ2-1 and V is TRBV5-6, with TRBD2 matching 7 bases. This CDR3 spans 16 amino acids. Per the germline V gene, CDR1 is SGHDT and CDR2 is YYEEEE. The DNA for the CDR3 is TGTGCCAGCAGCTTGGCGCTAGCGGAGGCCTACAATAAGCAGTTCTTC. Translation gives CASSLALAEAYNKQFF. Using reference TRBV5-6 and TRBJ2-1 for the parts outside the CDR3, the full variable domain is DAGVTQSPTHLIKTRGQQVTLRCSPKSGHDTVSWYQQALGQGPQFIFQYYEEEERQRGNFPDRFSGHQFPNYSSELNVNALLLGDSALYLCASSLALAEAYNKQFFGPGTRLTVL.

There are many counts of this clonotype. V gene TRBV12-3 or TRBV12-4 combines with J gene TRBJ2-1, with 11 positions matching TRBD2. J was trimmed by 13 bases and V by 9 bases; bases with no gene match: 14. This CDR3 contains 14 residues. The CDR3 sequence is CASTLLAGASPQFF. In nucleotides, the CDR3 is TGTGCCAGTACACTACTAGCGGGAGCGTCCCCACAGTTCTTC.